This is a list of T cell receptor beta chains from one sample in a study of T-cell memory formation after mild COVID-19. TCRdb re-derived calls from the 5' RACE reads in MiXCR, one entry per CDR3 protein. The data contain roughly 600,000 distinct CDR3 sequences, about 20% of them singletons. Sequenced: PBMCs or a T cell subset sorted from them (not recorded which). The receptors stem from an adult woman who had mild COVID-19 (a few samples of this study predate the infection). Cell type and time point are not known. Each CDR3 is given with its conserved first and last residue. Each record gives: J gene, clone size, D gene, V gene, CDR3 DNA, CDR3 protein. A D gene is named only where the DNA matches it firmly. Clone size is stated in some rows and not others, as once, few, many or a class when expanded.

j_gene: TRBJ2-1; abundance: few; d_gene: NA; v_gene: TRBV20-1; CDR3nt: TGCAGTGCTCCCAGGAACAATGAGCAGTTCTTC; CDR3aa: CSAPRNNEQFF
j_gene: TRBJ1-2; abundance: NA; d_gene: TRBD1; v_gene: TRBV9; CDR3nt: TGTGCCAGCAGCGTAGCTTCAACAGGGGATGGCTATGGCTACACCTTC; CDR3aa: CASSVASTGDGYGYTF
j_gene: TRBJ1-4; abundance: few; d_gene: NA; v_gene: TRBV7-6; CDR3nt: TGTGCCAGCAGCTTCATTCCCGGCGAAACTAATGAAAAACTGTTTTTT; CDR3aa: CASSFIPGETNEKLFF
j_gene: TRBJ2-2; abundance: few; d_gene: TRBD2; v_gene: TRBV5-4; CDR3nt: TGTGCCAGCAGCGCGAGACTAGCGGACGTATCCACCGGGGAGCTGTTTTTT; CDR3aa: CASSARLADVSTGELFF
j_gene: TRBJ2-1; abundance: few; d_gene: TRBD2; v_gene: TRBV12-3/TRBV12-4; CDR3nt: TGTGCCAGCAGTTCCGCGGGGGGGCCCTACAATGAGCAGTTCTTC; CDR3aa: CASSSAGGPYNEQFF
j_gene: TRBJ2-3; abundance: few; d_gene: TRBD2; v_gene: TRBV5-1; CDR3nt: TGCGCCAGCAGCTCCGGGACTACCGGCGGGGGGGATACGCAGTATTTT; CDR3aa: CASSSGTTGGGDTQYF
j_gene: TRBJ1-4; abundance: few; d_gene: TRBD1; v_gene: TRBV29-1; CDR3nt: TGCAGCGTACCCGGGACAGGGGATGAAAAACTGTTTTTT; CDR3aa: CSVPGTGDEKLFF
j_gene: TRBJ2-7; abundance: NA; d_gene: TRBD1; v_gene: TRBV20-1; CDR3nt: TGCAGTGCTAGAGATCCAACCGGGACAGTCTCCTACGAGCAGTACTTC; CDR3aa: CSARDPTGTVSYEQYF
j_gene: TRBJ1-1; abundance: NA; d_gene: TRBD1; v_gene: TRBV29-1; CDR3nt: TGCAGCACTAGACAGGGCGAGCGCGCTGAAGCTTTCTTT; CDR3aa: CSTRQGERAEAFF
j_gene: TRBJ2-1; abundance: NA; d_gene: TRBD1; v_gene: TRBV7-2; CDR3nt: TGTGCCAGCAGCCCGCAGCCGGGACAGCGAAATGAGCAGTTCTTC; CDR3aa: CASSPQPGQRNEQFF
j_gene: TRBJ2-2; abundance: NA; d_gene: NA; v_gene: TRBV6-2/TRBV6-3; CDR3nt: TGTGCCAGCAGTTACGGGTACACCACCGGGGAGCTGTTTTTT; CDR3aa: CASSYGYTTGELFF
j_gene: TRBJ1-2; abundance: NA; d_gene: NA; v_gene: TRBV21-1; CDR3nt: TGTGCCAGCTGTCCCAAGCGCCTAAAGGTCGCCTATGGCTACACCTTC; CDR3aa: CASCPKRLKVAYGYTF
j_gene: TRBJ1-2; abundance: NA; d_gene: TRBD1; v_gene: TRBV7-9; CDR3nt: TGTGACAGCAGCTTAGGACAGGGGAAGGAGTCTGGCTACACCTTC; CDR3aa: CDSSLGQGKESGYTF
j_gene: TRBJ2-3; abundance: few; d_gene: NA; v_gene: TRBV20-1; CDR3nt: TGCAGTGCTAGAGTTGGGTCAGATACGCAGTATTTT; CDR3aa: CSARVGSDTQYF
j_gene: TRBJ1-4; abundance: few; d_gene: TRBD1; v_gene: TRBV7-2; CDR3nt: TGTGCCAGCAGCTTAGAGGGACAGGGGGCGAACATCTTTAGGACTAATGAAAAACTGTTTTTT; CDR3aa: CASSLEGQGANIFRTNEKLFF
j_gene: TRBJ2-7; abundance: NA; d_gene: NA; v_gene: TRBV3-1; CDR3nt: TGTGCCAGCACCTCCCTGGGGGAGCAGTACTTC; CDR3aa: CASTSLGEQYF
j_gene: TRBJ1-4; abundance: NA; d_gene: NA; v_gene: TRBV3-1; CDR3nt: TGTGCCAGCAGCCCCCCCCTAGCGGAAAATGAAAAACTGTTTTTT; CDR3aa: CASSPPLAENEKLFF
j_gene: TRBJ2-7; abundance: NA; d_gene: NA; v_gene: TRBV15; CDR3nt: TGTGCCACCAGCAGAGTCGGCAGCGCCTACGAGCAGTACTTC; CDR3aa: CATSRVGSAYEQYF
j_gene: TRBJ1-5; abundance: NA; d_gene: NA; v_gene: TRBV9; CDR3nt: TGTGCCAGCAACCGGGACGGCTACAATCAGCCCCAGCATTTT; CDR3aa: CASNRDGYNQPQHF
j_gene: TRBJ2-5; abundance: few; d_gene: NA; v_gene: TRBV7-2; CDR3nt: TGTGCCAGCAGCAGTTTGGAGGACTCGGGTGAGGCCCAGTACTTC; CDR3aa: CASSSLEDSGEAQYF
j_gene: TRBJ1-5; abundance: NA; d_gene: NA; v_gene: TRBV7-2; CDR3nt: TGTGCCAGCAGCTACCTTCAGGGGAACAATCAGCCCCAGCATTTT; CDR3aa: CASSYLQGNNQPQHF
j_gene: TRBJ2-7; abundance: NA; d_gene: NA; v_gene: TRBV7-9; CDR3nt: TGTGCCAGCAGCTTAGGGCAGGGGGGCCCCTACGAGCAGTACTTC; CDR3aa: CASSLGQGGPYEQYF
j_gene: TRBJ2-5; abundance: NA; d_gene: TRBD2; v_gene: TRBV19; CDR3nt: TGTGCCAGTAGTGCCACCCTAGCGGTCCAAGAGACCCAGTACTTC; CDR3aa: CASSATLAVQETQYF
j_gene: TRBJ2-7; abundance: few; d_gene: NA; v_gene: TRBV5-4; CDR3nt: TGTGCCAGCAGGGTAGCGCCTTCCTACGAGCAGTACTTC; CDR3aa: CASRVAPSYEQYF
j_gene: TRBJ2-3; abundance: NA; d_gene: NA; v_gene: TRBV29-1; CDR3nt: TGCAGCGCTGATAAGGGGCTGAGCACAGATACGCAGTATTTT; CDR3aa: CSADKGLSTDTQYF
j_gene: TRBJ2-7; abundance: few; d_gene: NA; v_gene: TRBV3-1; CDR3nt: TGTGCCAGCAGCCCGAGTTGGGGCTACGAGCAGTACTTC; CDR3aa: CASSPSWGYEQYF
j_gene: TRBJ1-1; abundance: few; d_gene: TRBD1; v_gene: TRBV9; CDR3nt: TGTGCCAGCAGCGCGCCTAGGACAGGGAAGGCCACTGAAGCTTTCTTT; CDR3aa: CASSAPRTGKATEAFF
j_gene: TRBJ2-7; abundance: NA; d_gene: TRBD1; v_gene: TRBV4-1; CDR3nt: TGCGCCAGCAGCCTAGTTTCAGACAGGGGATACGAGCAGTACTTC; CDR3aa: CASSLVSDRGYEQYF
j_gene: TRBJ2-3; abundance: NA; d_gene: NA; v_gene: TRBV18; CDR3nt: TGTGCCAGCTCACCACCGGTGAGCTACACAGATACGCAGTATTTT; CDR3aa: CASSPPVSYTDTQYF
j_gene: TRBJ1-5; abundance: NA; d_gene: NA; v_gene: TRBV30; CDR3nt: TGTGCCTGGAGTGGGTCGGGGAAAGGGAATCAGCCCCAGCATTTT; CDR3aa: CAWSGSGKGNQPQHF
j_gene: TRBJ2-7; abundance: NA; d_gene: TRBD2; v_gene: TRBV7-2; CDR3nt: TGTGCCAGCAGCTACAGGCGGGAGGGCCTCGAGCAGTACTTC; CDR3aa: CASSYRREGLEQYF
j_gene: TRBJ1-1; abundance: NA; d_gene: NA; v_gene: TRBV15; CDR3nt: TGTGCCACCAGCAACCGTGGGAGGGAATCGGCTTTCTTT; CDR3aa: CATSNRGRESAFF
j_gene: TRBJ1-1; abundance: NA; d_gene: NA; v_gene: TRBV5-1; CDR3nt: TGCGCCAGCAGCGGTGCCGGGGGGCGCTTTGTCACTGAAGCTTTCTTT; CDR3aa: CASSGAGGRFVTEAFF
j_gene: TRBJ2-7; abundance: NA; d_gene: TRBD2; v_gene: TRBV6-6; CDR3nt: TGTGCCAGCAGTTACCCCGGGACTACGTACGAGCAGTACTTC; CDR3aa: CASSYPGTTYEQYF
j_gene: TRBJ1-1; abundance: once; d_gene: TRBD1; v_gene: TRBV5-1; CDR3nt: TGCGCCAGCAGCGCCCTGGGACAGGGGTTGAACACTGAAGCTTTCTTT; CDR3aa: CASSALGQGLNTEAFF
j_gene: TRBJ2-3; abundance: NA; d_gene: NA; v_gene: TRBV4-3; CDR3nt: TGCGCCAGCAGCCAAGATAGCCTGGGCGCAGATACGCAGTATTTT; CDR3aa: CASSQDSLGADTQYF